The 18 T cell receptor beta chains below were found in one sample sequenced in a study of blood T cell repertoires in COVID-19. Data came from immunoSEQ multiplex PCR; TCRdb stores just in-frame clones and leaves some out. The data show about 36,000 clones, 90% seen once. The specimen sequenced was peripheral blood. These receptors came from a human donor in a cohort sampled during active COVID-19.

V usage is TRBV29-1 and J usage is TRBJ1-1, with unresolved D. The ends were cut back, 1 base at V and 6 bases at J, with 12 bases in the middle. Germline V gene lookup returns CDR1 SQVTM and CDR2 ANQGSEA. The CDR3 has 13 amino acids. The CDR3 DNA reads as TGCAGCGTTGAAGTAGGAGGGATGGCTGAAGCTTTCTTT. Translation gives CSVEVGGMAEAFF.

The chain joins TRBV5-6 to TRBJ1-3; D is possibly TRBD1 (6 bases). V was cut by 4 bases and J by 3 bases, with 14 bases left in between. CDR3 length: 15 residues. CDR1 is SGHDT and CDR2 is YYEEEE in the germline V gene. CDR3 sequence reads: CASSSRGVFGNTIYF. CDR3 DNA sequence: TGTGCCAGCAGCAGCAGGGGAGTATTTGGAAACACCATATATTTT.

This rearrangement joins TRBV5-4 to TRBJ1-6; 11 nucleotides line up with TRBD1. J was trimmed by 8 bases and V by 3 bases; bases with no gene match: 7. Germline CDR1 is SGHNT and CDR2 is YYREEE (reference sequence). This CDR3 is 16 amino acids long. The CDR3 is CASSSGGTGGYSPLHF. The CDR3 DNA sequence: TGTGCCAGCAGCTCCGGCGGGACAGGGGGTTATTCACCCCTCCACTTT. The variable domain in full, completed from reference TRBV5-4 and TRBJ1-6, reads ETGVTQSPTHLIKTRGQQVTLRCSSQSGHNTVSWYQQALGQGPQFIFQYYREEENGRGNFPPRFSGLQFPNYSSELNVNALELDDSALYLCASSSGGTGGYSPLHFGNGTRLTVT.

The rearrangement links TRBV9 to TRBJ2-2, with a tentative D call TRBD2 (5 bases). The CDR3 totals 15 residues. V lost 0 bases, J lost 5 bases, and 11 bases lay in between. CDR1 SGDLS and CDR2 YYNGEE come from the germline V gene. CDR3 bases: TGTGCCAGCAGCGTAGGTGACTATCCTACCGGGGAGCTGTTTTTT. Its protein is CASSVGDYPTGELFF.

The genes are TRBV7-9 and TRBJ2-1; TRBD2 aligns across 8 bases. V was clipped by 0 bases and J by 2 bases; unmatched bases: 3. The CDR3 runs 16 residues. The germline V gene has CDR1 SEHNR and CDR2 FQNEAQ (reference sequence). CDR3 region: CASSLALAGPYNEQFF. Written as DNA, the CDR3 is TGTGCCAGCAGCTTAGCGCTAGCGGGCCCCTACAATGAGCAGTTCTTC.

The rearrangement links TRBV11-3 to TRBJ2-7, with a possible D match to TRBD1 (5 bases). CDR1 is SGHNT, CDR2 YENEEA, per germline. This CDR3 comprises 13 residues. V was pared by 4 bases and J by 1 base, with 8 bases between. CDR3 in DNA: TGTGCCAGCAGCTCCGGACAATCCTACGAGCAGTACTTC. This translates into CASSSGQSYEQYF.

The rearrangement joins TRBV7-9 to TRBJ1-3, with 10 nucleotides matching TRBD1. The V gene end was trimmed by 5 bases and the J gene end by 0 bases; junction bases not matched to a gene: 4. CDR3 length: 16 residues. Germline CDR1 reads SEHNR; CDR2 reads FQNEAQ (reference sequence). CDR3 in amino acids: CASSGRTGGSGNTIYF. The CDR3 region has the DNA TGTGCCAGCAGCGGCCGGACAGGGGGCTCTGGAAACACCATATATTTT. Drawing the rest from reference TRBV7-9 and TRBJ1-3, the complete variable domain is DTGVSQNPRHKITKRGQNVTFRCDPISEHNRLYWYRQTLGQGPEFLTYFQNEAQLEKSRLLSDRFSAERPKGSFSTLEIQRTEQGDSAMYLCASSGRTGGSGNTIYFGEGSWLTVV.

The rearrangement joins TRBV5-6 to TRBJ2-1, with 7 bases identical to TRBD1. The CDR3 extends over 14 amino acids. Trimming at V came to 3 bases and at J to 3 bases, leaving 3 bases not matched to a gene. Germline V CDR1 and CDR2: SGHDT, YYEEEE. Written as DNA, the CDR3 is TGTGCCAGCAGCTCGGGGACAGTCTACAATGAGCAGTTCTTC. This sequence encodes CASSSGTVYNEQFF. Together with reference TRBV5-6 and TRBJ2-1, the CDR3 gives the full variable domain: DAGVTQSPTHLIKTRGQQVTLRCSPKSGHDTVSWYQQALGQGPQFIFQYYEEEERQRGNFPDRFSGHQFPNYSSELNVNALLLGDSALYLCASSSGTVYNEQFFGPGTRLTVL.

This clone was counted between two and nine times. The J gene is TRBJ1-6, the V gene TRBV9; D perhaps matches TRBD1 (5 bases). The CDR3 length is 15 residues. Trimming removed 0 bases at V and 10 bases at J, with 14 bases between. Germline assignment: CDR1 SGDLS and CDR2 YYNGEE. The CDR3 region is CASSVGQRFGSPLHF. CDR3 DNA: TGTGCCAGCAGCGTAGGACAGCGATTCGGCTCACCCCTCCACTTT. The variable domain in full, completed from reference TRBV9 and TRBJ1-6, reads DSGVTQTPKHLITATGQRVTLRCSPRSGDLSVYWYQQSLDQGLQFLIQYYNGEERAKGNILERFSAQQFPDLHSELNLSSLELGDSALYFCASSVGQRFGSPLHFGNGTRLTVT.

This clone has a single count. This chain uses TRBV6-5 with TRBJ1-2, with D maybe TRBD1 (5 bases). This CDR3 contains 12 residues. V was shortened by 6 bases and J by 8 bases, with 13 bases between the two germline ends. CDR1 and CDR2 (germline): MNHEY, SVGAGI. The CDR3 sequence: CASRGAGGGYTF. The CDR3, as DNA: TGTGCCAGCAGGGGTGCGGGGGGAGGCTACACCTTC.

The rearrangement joins TRBV4-1 to TRBJ2-2; weak D call: TRBD2 (5 bases). CDR3 size: 15 residues. V was trimmed by 0 bases and J by 6 bases, leaving 11 bases between them. CDR1 is MGHRA, CDR2 YSYEKL, per germline. The chain's CDR3 is CASSQERADAGELFF. The CDR3 nucleotides read TGCGCCAGCAGCCAAGAAAGAGCGGACGCCGGGGAGCTGTTTTTT.

This clone was observed a handful of times. The chain uses TRBV27 and TRBJ2-2; 8 nucleotides match TRBD1. The ends lost 4 bases at V and 5 bases at J; junction bases unmatched: 3. CDR3 size: 14 residues. Germline V lookup: CDR1 MNHEY, CDR2 SMNVEV (reference sequence). The CDR3 DNA sequence: TGTGCCAGCAGTTCCAGGGGGCGAACCGGGGAGCTGTTTTTT. Translation: CASSSRGRTGELFF.

The rearrangement uses TRBV5-4 and TRBJ2-2, with 9 bases aligning to TRBD2. The J segment lost 4 bases and the V segment lost 0 bases, leaving 4 bases of the junction unmatched. CDR1 is SGHNT, CDR2 YYREEE, per germline (reference sequence). The CDR3 contains 16 residues. The CDR3 region is CASSLALRGGTGELFF. DNA for the CDR3: TGTGCCAGCAGCTTGGCCCTGCGGGGGGGCACCGGGGAGCTGTTTTTT.

This chain connects TRBV19 to TRBJ2-7; D is possibly TRBD2 (6 bases). V was clipped by 2 bases and J by 2 bases, with 13 bases between them. CDR1 is LNHDA and CDR2 is SQIVND in the germline V gene (reference sequence). The CDR3 is made up of 15 amino acids. The CDR3 coding sequence is TGTGCCAGTAGTATACAGGCCGGCGGGGCCTACGAGCAGTACTTC. Translation gives CASSIQAGGAYEQYF.

This clone was recorded a few times. This rearrangement joins TRBV7-3 to TRBJ2-7; the match to TRBD1 covers 7 bases. This CDR3 contains 14 residues. The V gene end was trimmed by 0 bases and the J gene end by 5 bases; junction bases not matched to a gene: 4. The V gene's germline CDR1 is SGHTA and CDR2 FQGTGA. The CDR3 reads CASSLTNRGHEQYF. CDR3 nucleotides: TGTGCCAGCAGCTTAACCAACAGGGGCCACGAGCAGTACTTC.

The chain carries TRBV5-4 and TRBJ2-2, with TRBD1 identical over 12 bases. The CDR3 runs 17 residues. Trimming cost V 0 bases and J 0 bases; bases outside gene matches: 0. Germline assignment: CDR1 SGHNT and CDR2 YYREEE (reference sequence). The CDR3 protein is CASSLGDRGPNTGELFF. The CDR3 DNA reads TGTGCCAGCAGCTTGGGGGACAGGGGGCCGAACACCGGGGAGCTGTTTTTT.

The chain recombines TRBV6-2 or TRBV6-3 with TRBJ2-2; 12 positions agree with TRBD2. CDR3 length: 17 residues. Germline CDR1 is MNHEY and CDR2 is SVGEGT. V shed 3 bases, J shed 4 bases, and the junction held 6 bases outside the gene matches. CDR3 loop: CASSYLAGGPGTGELFF. The CDR3 coding sequence is TGTGCCAGCAGTTATCTAGCGGGAGGGCCGGGCACCGGGGAGCTGTTTTTT.

The chain carries TRBV28 and TRBJ2-5, with D possibly being TRBD2 (6 bases). The length of the CDR3 is 15 residues. Per the germline V gene, CDR1 is MDHEN and CDR2 is SYDVKM. Trimming shortened V by 6 bases and J by 4 bases, and 18 bases separated the two germline ends. CDR3: CASSRPRLGGETQYF. CDR3 nucleotide sequence: TGTGCCAGCAGCCGCCCGAGATTGGGAGGAGAGACCCAGTACTTC. Full variable domain (rest looked up from reference TRBV28 and TRBJ2-5): DVKVTQSSRYLVKRTGEKVFLECVQDMDHENMFWYRQDPGLGLRLIYFSYDVKMKEKGDIPEGYSVSREKKERFSLILESASTNQTSMYLCASSRPRLGGETQYFGPGTRLLVL.